The TCR beta chain described here comes from a study of T cells after yellow fever vaccination. Study-level results: Contamination by abundant bulk-population clonotypes could be present in FACS-sorted repertoires. Once the booster was given, most primary-vaccination clones reappeared, at more than 95% for CD4 and roughly 91% for CD8. The secondary response peaked faster, at day 5 versus 15, but was weaker.

There are a few counts of this clonotype. Antigen unknown. The CDR3 runs to 13 residues. Looked up from germline, CDR1 is SNHLY and CDR2 is FYNNEI. Trimming cost V 4 bases and J 8 bases, with 12 bases left between them. The authors made TCR cDNA by 5'RACE template switching, adding a universal primer site and UMIs. TCRdb re-called the 5' RACE reads with MiXCR, one entry per CDR3 protein. There are 500,000 to 650,000 distinct CDR3 sequences in the sample; less than 20% occur only once, and 17% lies in the top ten. The sequence derives from a man younger than 35 who received the YFV17D yellow fever vaccine. The V and J genes are TRBV2 and TRBJ2-1, with unresolved D. The starting material was PBMCs, obtained roughly 5 days after the first yellow fever vaccination. CDR3 residues: CASSVLLGHEQFF. The DNA of the CDR3 is TGTGCCAGCAGTGTTCTTTTAGGGCATGAGCAGTTCTTC.